This is a list of T cell receptor beta chains from one sample in a study of CD8+ T cells in alopecia areata. This table comes from immunoSEQ multiplex PCR, and its TCRdb copy is limited to in-frame clones, with some not included. The repertoire includes 100,000 to 150,000 clones, around 48% of them detected once, and about 11% sits in the top ten. The specimen sequenced was NKG2D-low CD8+ T cells sorted from blood. These receptors all stem from a human donor with alopecia areata. Both conserved end residues are part of each CDR3. Fields, in order: clone size, V gene, J gene, D gene, CDR3 protein, CDR3 DNA. The D gene is left open where the match is weak. Expanded clones are given a class, and other clones once, few, many or no size at all.

NA,TRBV29-1,TRBJ2-1,NA,CSVPTVDVLEQFF,TGCAGCGTTCCGACGGTCGACGTTCTTGAGCAGTTCTTC
NA,TRBV15,TRBJ2-1,TRBD2,CATSRTLGLVEFF,TGTGCCACCAGCAGAACCCTAGGACTAGTGGAGTTCTTC
few,TRBV29-1,TRBJ2-2,NA,CSAKGPNTGELFF,TGCAGCGCAAAGGGGCCGAACACCGGGGAGCTGTTTTTT
NA,TRBV9,TRBJ2-1,NA,CASSAPSGPYNEQFF,TGTGCCAGCAGCGCACCCTCGGGACCCTACAATGAGCAGTTCTTC
NA,TRBV9,TRBJ2-1,NA,CASSVESGIYNEQFF,TGTGCCAGCAGCGTAGAGTCCGGCATCTACAATGAGCAGTTCTTC
once,TRBV7-8,TRBJ1-1,NA,CASSVDKAYTEAFF,TGTGCCAGCAGCGTAGACAAGGCGTACACTGAAGCTTTCTTT
few,TRBV29-1,TRBJ2-1,TRBD2,CSAARYTSGREWEQFF,TGCAGCGCGGCCCGTTATACTAGCGGGAGGGAGTGGGAGCAGTTCTTC
NA,TRBV2,TRBJ1-1,NA,CASSDNSPPGWAEAFF,TGTGCCAGCAGTGACAACTCTCCACCGGGTTGGGCTGAAGCTTTCTTT
NA,TRBV29-1,TRBJ2-2,NA,CSVVIGAFNTGELFF,TGCAGCGTTGTAATTGGGGCCTTCAACACCGGGGAGCTGTTTTTT
NA,TRBV29-1,TRBJ2-2,NA,CSGAADTNTGELFF,TGCAGCGGAGCGGCAGATACGAACACCGGGGAGCTGTTTTTT
NA,TRBV11-2,TRBJ1-2,TRBD1,CASSLGQGNYGYTF,TGTGCCAGCAGCTTGGGACAGGGAAACTATGGCTACACCTTC
few,TRBV29-1,TRBJ2-5,NA,CSVEGVPSQETQYF,TGCAGCGTTGAAGGGGTCCCATCCCAAGAGACCCAGTACTTC
NA,TRBV29-1,TRBJ2-1,NA,CSVDPGRSSYNEQFF,TGCAGCGTTGACCCGGGACGGAGCTCCTACAATGAGCAGTTCTTC
NA,TRBV18,TRBJ2-4,NA,CASSSTESRSTNIQYF,TGTGCCAGCTCATCGACAGAAAGCCGCAGTACAAACATTCAGTACTTC
NA,TRBV29-1,TRBJ2-5,NA,CSVEGGQLGETQYF,TGCAGCGTTGAGGGTGGGCAACTCGGGGAGACCCAGTACTTC
NA,TRBV2,TRBJ2-1,NA,CASGPGHRRDNEQFF,TGTGCCAGCGGCCCGGGACACCGGAGGGATAATGAGCAGTTCTTC
NA,TRBV19,TRBJ2-5,TRBD1,CASSPGQGAGETQYF,TGTGCCAGTAGCCCGGGACAGGGGGCCGGGGAGACCCAGTACTTC
few,TRBV19,TRBJ2-3,NA,CASSETPGLADTQYF,TGTGCCAGTAGTGAAACCCCGGGCCTTGCAGATACGCAGTATTTT
few,TRBV28,TRBJ2-3,NA,CASSFMDSIYTDTQYF,TGTGCCAGCAGTTTCATGGACTCTATCTACACAGATACGCAGTATTTT
NA,TRBV5-6,TRBJ2-5,TRBD1,CASSFGTGAETQYF,TGTGCCAGCAGCTTCGGAACAGGGGCAGAGACCCAGTACTTC
NA,TRBV30,TRBJ1-6,NA,CAWDTGDGSPLHF,TGTGCCTGGGATACCGGGGATGGTTCACCCCTCCACTTT
few,TRBV4-3,TRBJ2-2,TRBD2,CASSQGFGRAFGELFF,TGCGCCAGCAGCCAAGGGTTCGGGAGGGCCTTCGGGGAGCTGTTTTTT
NA,TRBV29-1,TRBJ2-6,NA,CSVEETLPGSLLANVLTF,TGCAGCGTTGAAGAAACACTCCCGGGGTCTCTGTTGGCCAACGTCCTGACTTTC
NA,TRBV6-5,TRBJ2-4,TRBD1,CASSSQPGQGTNIQYF,TGTGCCAGCAGTTCCCAACCGGGACAGGGAACGAACATTCAGTACTTC
NA,TRBV14,TRBJ1-1,NA,CASSPFDVEAFF,TGTGCCAGCAGCCCATTTGACGTGGAAGCTTTCTTT
few,TRBV7-9,TRBJ1-2,TRBD1,CASSFFDREDGYTF,TGTGCCAGCAGCTTTTTTGACAGGGAGGATGGCTACACCTTC
NA,TRBV4-3,TRBJ2-3,NA,CASSQDVRSDTQYF,TGCGCCAGCAGCCAAGATGTCCGATCAGATACGCAGTATTTT
NA,TRBV20-1,TRBJ1-2,NA,CSALDSPGYTF,TGCAGTGCTCTGGACAGTCCCGGCTACACCTTC
NA,TRBV11-2,TRBJ2-7,TRBD2,CASSLVYSGSSYEQYF,TGTGCCAGCAGCTTAGTGTATAGCGGGAGTAGTTACGAGCAGTACTTC
once,TRBV28,TRBJ2-5,NA,CASSFLMGGIRETQYF,TGTGCCAGCAGTTTTTTGATGGGAGGAATCAGAGAGACCCAGTACTTC
few,TRBV7-9,TRBJ2-1,NA,CASSSVSIGTYNEQFF,TGTGCCAGCAGCTCCGTGAGCATCGGGACTTACAATGAGCAGTTCTTC
NA,TRBV29-1,TRBJ2-5,NA,CSVFGGETQYF,TGCAGCGTGTTCGGAGGGGAGACCCAGTACTTC
few,TRBV11-2,TRBJ2-7,NA,CASSYLSGMAIHEQYF,TGTGCCAGCAGCTACCTTAGCGGTATGGCCATCCACGAGCAGTACTTC
NA,TRBV4-2,TRBJ1-2,TRBD1,CASSQRQGGGYTF,TGTGCCAGCAGCCAACGACAGGGAGGTGGCTACACCTTC
NA,TRBV29-1,TRBJ1-2,NA,CSVSDNRENYGYTF,TGCAGCGTCTCTGATAACAGGGAGAACTATGGCTACACCTTC
NA,TRBV30,TRBJ2-1,NA,CAWSGGYEQFF,TGTGCCTGGAGTGGGGGGTATGAGCAGTTCTTC
NA,TRBV7-6,TRBJ2-1,NA,CASSLGGAHNEQFF,TGTGCCAGCAGCTTAGGGGGAGCGCACAATGAGCAGTTCTTC
many,TRBV28,TRBJ2-1,TRBD1,CASSLGDRGSYNEQFF,TGTGCCAGCAGTTTAGGGGACAGGGGGTCCTACAATGAGCAGTTCTTC
NA,TRBV29-1,TRBJ2-7,NA,CSVLKQGPYEQYF,TGCAGCGTCCTCAAACAGGGTCCCTACGAGCAGTACTTC
NA,TRBV29-1,TRBJ2-7,NA,CSVGQSRYEQYF,TGCAGCGTTGGACAGAGTCGCTACGAGCAGTACTTC
once,TRBV5-1,TRBJ2-5,TRBD2,CASSATSGRGETQYF,TGCGCCAGCAGCGCAACTAGCGGGAGGGGCGAGACCCAGTACTTC
NA,TRBV29-1,TRBJ2-7,NA,CSVLRHNSYEQYF,TGCAGCGTTCTCCGACACAACTCCTACGAGCAGTACTTC
few,TRBV7-9,TRBJ1-1,NA,CASSLPPLGLETRAFF,TGTGCCAGCAGCTTACCCCCCTTGGGGCTGGAGACTCGAGCTTTCTTT
NA,TRBV5-1,TRBJ2-3,NA,CASSLANGGTSTDTQYF,TGCGCCAGCAGCTTGGCCAACGGCGGGACTAGCACAGATACGCAGTATTTT
NA,TRBV7-8,TRBJ2-5,NA,CGSSLNQGPETQYF,TGTGGCAGCAGCTTGAACCAGGGGCCAGAGACCCAGTACTTC
NA,TRBV29-1,TRBJ2-7,NA,CSVERDTYEQYF,TGCAGCGTTGAAAGGGACACCTACGAGCAGTACTTC
NA,TRBV6-5,TRBJ2-2,NA,CASRGSPTGDWELFF,TGTGCCAGCAGGGGGTCACCCACAGGGGACTGGGAGCTGTTTTTT
NA,TRBV5-1,TRBJ1-3,NA,CASRYGNTIYF,TGCGCCAGCCGGTATGGAAACACCATATATTTT
NA,TRBV4-1,TRBJ2-1,NA,CASSQDQPGSTLYNEQFF,TGCGCCAGCAGCCAAGACCAACCGGGATCAACCCTCTACAATGAGCAGTTCTTC
few,TRBV7-9,TRBJ2-1,TRBD1,CASRPGTDAPFF,TGTGCCAGCAGGCCAGGGACAGACGCGCCGTTCTTC
NA,TRBV29-1,TRBJ2-1,NA,CSVEGPGRTYNEQFF,TGCAGCGTTGAAGGGCCGGGACGCACCTACAATGAGCAGTTCTTC
NA,TRBV29-1,TRBJ2-7,TRBD1,CSVGGTGDSYEQYF,TGCAGCGTTGGGGGGACAGGGGATTCCTACGAGCAGTACTTC
few,TRBV13,TRBJ2-1,NA,CASSSTAVLGGEQFF,TGTGCCAGCAGCTCCACCGCGGTTCTAGGGGGTGAGCAGTTCTTC
NA,TRBV27,TRBJ2-5,NA,CASSLSPQETQYF,TGTGCCAGCAGTTTATCCCCACAAGAGACCCAGTACTTC
once,TRBV4-1,TRBJ2-5,TRBD2,CASSPGLAGGDQYF,TGCGCCAGCAGCCCGGGACTAGCGGGGGGGGACCAGTACTTC
NA,TRBV29-1,TRBJ1-1,NA,CSVEDRRAAAFF,TGCAGCGTTGAAGATCGCAGGGCGGCAGCTTTCTTT
once,TRBV4-1,TRBJ2-3,NA,CASSQAEGSRLDTQYF,TGCGCCAGCAGCCAAGCGGAGGGCAGTCGGTTAGATACGCAGTATTTT
few,TRBV7-6,TRBJ2-1,NA,CASSPSPDNEQFF,TGTGCCAGCAGCCCCTCTCCGGACAATGAGCAGTTCTTC
NA,TRBV29-1,TRBJ2-5,TRBD2,CSVAGLAGPFPQETQYF,TGCAGCGTTGCTGGACTAGCGGGACCCTTTCCACAAGAGACCCAGTACTTC